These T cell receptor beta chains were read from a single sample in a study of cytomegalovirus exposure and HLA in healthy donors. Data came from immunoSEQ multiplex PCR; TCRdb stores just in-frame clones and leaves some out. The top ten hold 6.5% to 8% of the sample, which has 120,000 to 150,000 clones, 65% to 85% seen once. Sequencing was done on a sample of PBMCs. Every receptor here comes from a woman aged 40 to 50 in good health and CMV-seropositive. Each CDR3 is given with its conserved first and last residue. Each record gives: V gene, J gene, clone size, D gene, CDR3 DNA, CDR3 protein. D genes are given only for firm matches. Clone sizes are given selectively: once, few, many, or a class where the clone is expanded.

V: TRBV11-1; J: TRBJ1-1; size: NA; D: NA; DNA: TGTGCCGTAGGGGGAGGGGTGAACACTGAAGCTTTCTTT; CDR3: CAVGGGVNTEAFF
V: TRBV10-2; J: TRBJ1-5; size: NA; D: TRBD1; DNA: TGCGCCAGCAGCCAACCGGGACAGGGGAGTCAGCCCCAGCATTTT; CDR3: CASSQPGQGSQPQHF
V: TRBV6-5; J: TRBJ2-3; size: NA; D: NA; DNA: TGTGCCAGCAGCCCCTTTTACACAGATACGCAGTATTTT; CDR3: CASSPFYTDTQYF
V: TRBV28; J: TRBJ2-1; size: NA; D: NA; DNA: TGTGCCAGCAGTTCCTTTGTCAATGAGCAGTTCTTC; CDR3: CASSSFVNEQFF
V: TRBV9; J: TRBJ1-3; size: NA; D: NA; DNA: TGTGCCAGCAGCTCAAATGTTGCAGTTTCTGGAAACACCATATATTTT; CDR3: CASSSNVAVSGNTIYF
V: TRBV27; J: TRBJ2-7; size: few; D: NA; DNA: TGTGCCAGCAGTTTAACAGGGTCCCACGAGCAGTACTTC; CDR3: CASSLTGSHEQYF
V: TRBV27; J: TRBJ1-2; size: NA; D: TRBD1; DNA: TGTGCCAGCAGTGAACAGGGGGCGTATGGCTACACCTTC; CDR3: CASSEQGAYGYTF
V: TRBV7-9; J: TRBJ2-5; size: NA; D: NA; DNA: TGTTCCAGCAGCGGTTCCTTGTCTGCGGAGACCCAGTACTTC; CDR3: CSSSGSLSAETQYF
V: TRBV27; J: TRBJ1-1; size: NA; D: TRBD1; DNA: TGTGCCAGCAGTCCTCTCGACAGGGTAAGGGCTGAAGCTTTCTTT; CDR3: CASSPLDRVRAEAFF
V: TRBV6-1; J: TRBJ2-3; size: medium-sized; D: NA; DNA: TGTGCCAGCAGCCACACAGATACGCAGTATTTT; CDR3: CASSHTDTQYF
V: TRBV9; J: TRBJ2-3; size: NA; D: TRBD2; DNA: TGTGCCAGCAGCATTAGCGGGGGGGCTGAAACAGATACGCAGTATTTT; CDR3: CASSISGGAETDTQYF
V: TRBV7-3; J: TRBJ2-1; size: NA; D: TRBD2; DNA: TGTGCCAGCAGCTCCACTAGCGGGGGGGCCTCGGATGAGCAGTTCTTC; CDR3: CASSSTSGGASDEQFF
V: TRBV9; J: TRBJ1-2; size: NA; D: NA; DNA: TGTGCCAGCAGCACAGAGGGATTAGGAGGTGGCTACACCTTC; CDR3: CASSTEGLGGGYTF
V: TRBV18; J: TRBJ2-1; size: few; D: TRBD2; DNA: TGTGCCAGCTCACCGTCGAGGGAGGGCTCCTACAATGAGCAGTTCTTC; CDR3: CASSPSREGSYNEQFF
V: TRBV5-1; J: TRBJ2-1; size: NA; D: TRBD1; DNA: TGCGCCAGCAGCTTAGGGGGGACAGGGGGCTATGAGCAGTTCTTC; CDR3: CASSLGGTGGYEQFF
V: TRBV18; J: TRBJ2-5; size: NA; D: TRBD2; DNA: TGTGCCAGCTCACCGCTAGCGGGGGGACTTGAGACCCAGTACTTC; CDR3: CASSPLAGGLETQYF
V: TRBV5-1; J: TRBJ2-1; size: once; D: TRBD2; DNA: TGCGCCAGCAGCTCCGGGACTAGCGGGGGGGCTCAGGGTGAGCAGTTCTTC; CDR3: CASSSGTSGGAQGEQFF
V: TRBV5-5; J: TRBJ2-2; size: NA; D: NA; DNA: TGTGCCAGCAGCTTCTGGTCGTCGTTAGCGAACACCGGGGAGCTGTTTTTT; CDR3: CASSFWSSLANTGELFF
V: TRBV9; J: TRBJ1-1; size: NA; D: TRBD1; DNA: TGTGCCAGCAGCCCGCTCCCGGGACAGGGTCGATTAGTAGACACTGAAGCTTTCTTT; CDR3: CASSPLPGQGRLVDTEAFF
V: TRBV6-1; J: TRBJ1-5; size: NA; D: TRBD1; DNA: TGTGCCAGCAGTGAAGCGGAGGGGGCGGGTTGGACCCAGCATTTT; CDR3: CASSEAEGAGWTQHF
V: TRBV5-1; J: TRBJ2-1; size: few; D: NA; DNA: TGCGCCAGCAGCTTGGGGGGCGACTACAATGAGCAGTTCTTC; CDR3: CASSLGGDYNEQFF
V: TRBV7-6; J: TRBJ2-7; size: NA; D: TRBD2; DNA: TGTGCCAGCAGCTTAGTCCCGGTGTCAACTGGGCTAGCGGGGGGACACTCCTACGAGCAGTACTTC; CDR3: CASSLVPVSTGLAGGHSYEQYF
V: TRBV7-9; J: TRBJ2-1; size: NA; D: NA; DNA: TGTGCCAGCAGCTCTAGTATGAGGCCCCCTTCGAAGTTCTTC; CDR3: CASSSSMRPPSKFF